Listed here are 18 T cell receptor beta chains from one sample, sequenced in a study of blood T cell repertoires in COVID-19. The assay was immunoSEQ multiplex PCR, and TCRdb's table has in-frame clones only and misses some. The sample has roughly 200,000 clones, around 81% seen once. The sample was peripheral blood. The receptors were sampled from a man aged 45 to 65 with active or convalescent COVID-19.

The CDR3 nucleotides are TGTGCCAGCAGTTATGAGAATCACGGCTACACCTTC. Protein: CASSYENHGYTF. This sequence joins TRBV6-1 and TRBJ1-2; D remains ambiguous. Germline V CDR1 and CDR2: MNHNS, SASEGT. V gave up 5 bases and J gave up 8 bases, with 12 bases separating them. The CDR3 has 12 residues.

The genes are TRBV10-1 and TRBJ1-2; D is uncertain. The CDR3 is 15 residues long. Germline CDR1 and CDR2: WNHNN and SYGVQD (reference sequence). Between the trimmed V and J ends, which lost 3 bases and 4 bases, there was a span of 15 bases. CDR3 bases: TGCGCCAGCAGTGAAGAAAGCGGGAACTTCTATGGCTACACCTTC. Its protein is CASSEESGNFYGYTF.

V and J are TRBV6-2 or TRBV6-3 and TRBJ2-5; D is unclear. The CDR3 is 12 residues long. The V end was cut by 3 bases, the J end by 2 bases, with 4 bases between. Germline CDR1 MNHEY, CDR2 SVGEGT. CDR3 DNA sequence: TGTGCCAGCAGTTATAATCAAGAGACCCAGTACTTC. Amino acid sequence: CASSYNQETQYF.

The gene calls are TRBV11-2 and TRBJ2-3; possible D gene TRBD1, 5 bases. This CDR3 comprises 13 residues. Trimming removed 6 bases from V and 6 bases from J, with 13 bases in between. Germline CDR1 is SGHAT and CDR2 is FQNNGV. The CDR3 is CASRLIGADTQYF. The CDR3 DNA sequence: TGTGCCAGCAGACTGATTGGGGCGGATACGCAGTATTTT.

The genes are TRBV14 and TRBJ1-1, with D unclear. CDR3 length equals 15 residues. CDR1 and CDR2 from the germline V gene are SGHDN and FVKESK. V was shortened by 4 bases and J by 2 bases, with 14 bases between the two germline ends. The CDR3 nucleotides read TGTGCCAGCAGCCCCCATTCCGGTGAAAACACTGAAGCTTTCTTT. Protein sequence: CASSPHSGENTEAFF.

The chain couples TRBV30 to TRBJ1-4; D perhaps matches TRBD1 (5 bases). V was pared by 4 bases and J by 10 bases, with 19 bases between. The CDR3 is 14 residues long. Germline V lookup: CDR1 GTSNPN, CDR2 SVGIG (reference sequence). DNA for the CDR3: TGTGCCTGGAATCTTGGCAGGGAATTAGGAAAACTGTTTTTT. It translates to CAWNLGRELGKLFF.

The gene calls are TRBV5-1 and TRBJ1-1; D may be TRBD1 (5 bases). The CDR3 spans 13 residues. Germline loops: CDR1 SGHRS, CDR2 YFSETQ. Trimming left V 5 bases short and J 7 bases short, with 15 bases between. CDR3 sequence (DNA): TGCGCCAGCAGTGTCCAGGGTCAGGATGAAGCTTTCTTT. Encoded protein: CASSVQGQDEAFF.

The genes are TRBV24-1 and TRBJ1-4; perhaps TRBD1 as D (6 bases). The CDR3 is 15 amino acids. Germline CDR1 reads KGHDR; CDR2 reads SFDVKD. The V end lost 2 bases, the J end lost 4 bases, and 10 bases lay between the germline ends. This CDR3 is CATSDSRTVNEKLFF. CDR3 DNA: TGTGCCACCAGTGATTCGAGGACAGTTAATGAAAAACTGTTTTTT.

Turning to this clone: The same CDR3 can be traced to other DNA sequences in this sample. V and J are TRBV18 and TRBJ2-7; a weak D match, TRBD1 (7 bases). The V end was cut by 1 base, the J end by 2 bases, with 15 bases between. Germline V gene lookup returns CDR1 KGHSH and CDR2 LQKENI. The CDR3 is made up of 16 amino acids. CDR3: CASSPRGGTDTYEQYF. CDR3 DNA sequence: TGTGCCAGCTCACCACGTGGCGGGACAGATACCTACGAGCAGTACTTC.

The chain combines TRBV3-1 (or the pseudogene TRBV3-2) with TRBJ1-2, with 10 bases aligning to TRBD1. CDR3 size: 16 residues. The germline gives CDR1 LGHDT, CDR2 YNNKEL (reference sequence). Trimming removed 3 bases from V and 5 bases from J; junction bases left unmatched: 9. The CDR3 region is CASSHGTGDPSYGYTF. CDR3 DNA: TGTGCCAGCAGCCACGGGACAGGGGATCCCAGTTATGGCTACACCTTC.

V usage is TRBV18 and J usage is TRBJ1-3; D is possibly TRBD1 (5 bases). Germline values: CDR1 KGHSH, CDR2 LQKENI. V lost 2 bases, J lost 1 base, and 12 bases lay in between. The CDR3 totals 16 residues. CDR3 loop: CASSPLGPTSGNTIYF. CDR3 DNA: TGTGCCAGCTCACCATTGGGGCCCACTTCTGGAAACACCATATATTTT.

Note on this clone: This same CDR3 is encoded by further DNA sequences in the sample. J is TRBJ1-2 and V is TRBV19, with TRBD1 matching over 8 bases. Looked up from germline, CDR1 is LNHDA and CDR2 is SQIVND (reference sequence). CDR3 length: 15 amino acids. The V segment lost 1 base and the J segment 5 bases; nucleotides outside the gene matches: 6. Here the CDR3 reads CASSIAVTGGYGYTF. In DNA form, the CDR3 reads TGTGCCAGTAGTATAGCGGTCACAGGGGGATATGGCTACACCTTC.

This clone was found many times. This chain links TRBV19 with TRBJ1-2; no clear D gene. CDR3 size: 14 residues. Germline V lookup: CDR1 LNHDA, CDR2 SQIVND (reference sequence). The germline V and J ends were trimmed by 4 bases and 4 bases, with 13 bases remaining between them. The CDR3 loop is CASSKSDTSYGYTF. DNA for the CDR3: TGTGCCAGTAGTAAGTCCGACACCTCCTATGGCTACACCTTC.

This clone was observed a few times. This chain connects TRBV7-6 to TRBJ2-5, with 14 bases that match TRBD2. CDR1 SGHVS and CDR2 FNYEAQ come from the germline V gene. This CDR3 contains 16 residues. With V trimmed by 5 bases and J by 4 bases, 6 bases remained unmatched. In DNA, the CDR3 is TGTGCCAGCAGCCATCGACTAGCGGGGGGGTTAGAGACCCAGTACTTC. Residues: CASSHRLAGGLETQYF.

The chain carries TRBV6-5 and TRBJ1-6; 8 nucleotides line up with TRBD1. Looked up from germline, CDR1 is MNHEY and CDR2 is SVGAGI. The trim removed 7 bases at V and 6 bases at J, leaving 5 bases unmatched. The length of the CDR3 is 14 residues. This CDR3 reads CASTGQGANSPLHF. CDR3 bases: TGTGCCAGCACTGGACAGGGAGCTAATTCACCCCTCCACTTT.

V gene TRBV19 combines with J gene TRBJ1-5; tentatively, D is TRBD1 (6 bases). CDR1 and CDR2 (germline): LNHDA, SQIVND (reference sequence). The CDR3 extends over 15 amino acids. Trimming stripped 3 bases from V and 6 bases from J, with 15 bases between. The CDR3 region is CASSIDWQGSQPQHF. The CDR3 DNA is TGTGCCAGTAGTATTGATTGGCAGGGGTCTCAGCCCCAGCATTTT.

The chain uses TRBV27 and TRBJ2-5; 13 bases are shared with TRBD2. The CDR3 has 15 amino acids. Trimming cost V 7 bases and J 4 bases; bases outside gene matches: 6. CDR1 is MNHEY and CDR2 is SMNVEV in the germline V gene (reference sequence). In nucleotides, the CDR3 is TGTGCCAGCATGGCGACTAGCGGGGGGCCAGAGACCCAGTACTTC. Translating gives CASMATSGGPETQYF.

For this clone: At one end the junction does not follow the germline gene, possibly because of a read error. The chain is built from TRBV2 and TRBJ2-2, with TRBD2 matching over 7 bases. Germline assignment: CDR1 SNHLY and CDR2 FYNNEI. The CDR3 spans 15 residues. The CDR3 region has the DNA TGTGTCAGCAGAGCGTTGAGCGGGGTGTCCGGGGAGCTGTTTTTT. Encoded protein: CVSRALSGVSGELFF.